This entry lists 6 T cell receptor beta chains sequenced from one sample in a study of T cells in Graves' hyperthyroidism and ophthalmopathy. The source material, RNA transcripts, was used to amplify TCR beta CDR3 regions. The primer set for the first-round RT-PCR of the TCR CDR3 was HTBI. TCRdb re-called the multiplex PCR reads with MiXCR, one entry per CDR3 protein. The sample has more than 550,000 distinct CDR3 sequences, 18% seen once; the top ten hold roughly a sixth. Sequencing used blood. The receptor set was obtained from a woman aged 45-60 years with Graves' hyperthyroidism that later progressed to Graves' ophthalmopathy.

This clonotype was seen many times. This chain uses TRBV6-5 with TRBJ2-7; D call uncertain. Trimming left V 1 base short and J 3 bases short, with 13 bases between. Germline CDR1 and CDR2: MNHEY and SVGAGI. The CDR3 is 15 residues long. The CDR3, as DNA: TGTGCCAGCAGTTACTTGGATAGGGCTGACTACGAGCAGTACTTC. Protein: CASSYLDRADYEQYF.

This clonotype appeared a few times. At one end, the junction sequence differs from germline, possibly due to a read error. The rearrangement joins TRBV18 to TRBJ1-2; D is uncertain. Germline assignment: CDR1 KGHSH and CDR2 LQKENI. The CDR3 runs to 15 residues. The chain's CDR3 is CASPPYRPTNYGYTF. CDR3 DNA: TGTGCCAGCCCACCGTACAGACCTACTAACTATGGCTACACCTTC. The full variable domain, its missing parts supplied by reference TRBV18 and TRBJ1-2, is NAGVMQNPRHLVRRRGQEARLRCSPMKGHSHVYWYRQLPEEGLKFMVYLQKENIIDESGMPKERFSAEFPKEGPSILRIQQVVRGDSAAYFCASPPYRPTNYGYTFGSGTRLTVV.

The gene calls are TRBV18 and TRBJ1-2; maybe TRBD1 (6 bases). This CDR3 is 14 amino acids long. Trimming stripped 3 bases from V and 6 bases from J, with 14 bases between. Germline V lookup: CDR1 KGHSH, CDR2 LQKENI. This chain's CDR3 is CASSPGHDRDGYTF. DNA for the CDR3: TGTGCCAGCTCACCGGGACACGATAGAGATGGCTACACCTTC.

This clonotype was seen only a few times. The J gene is TRBJ2-5, the V gene TRBV6-2 or TRBV6-3; D might be TRBD2 (7 bases). The CDR3 is made up of 16 amino acids. Trimming pared 0 bases from V and 5 bases from J, leaving 16 bases between. Germline lookup yields CDR1 MNHEY and CDR2 SVGEGT. The CDR3 bases are TGTGCCAGCAGTTACTCCCGTTCGGGGGGCCCGGAGACCCAGTACTTC. Residues: CASSYSRSGGPETQYF.

The rearrangement joins TRBV29-1 to TRBJ2-1; 9 nucleotides align to TRBD1. Germline values: CDR1 SQVTM, CDR2 ANQGSEA. V trimming: 5 bases; J trimming: 2 bases; junction bases outside the gene matches: 10. This CDR3 is built from 16 residues. CDR3 sequence: CSVPWDRATTYNEQFF. CDR3 bases: TGCAGCGTTCCTTGGGACAGGGCGACCACCTACAATGAGCAGTTCTTC.

This chain uses TRBV6-2 or TRBV6-3 with TRBJ2-3; 7 bases are shared with TRBD1. Trimming at V came to 6 bases and at J to 4 bases, leaving 10 bases not matched to a gene. Germline V gene lookup returns CDR1 MNHEY and CDR2 SVGEGT. This CDR3 region has 15 residues. CDR3 in amino acids: CASSYTGEKADTQYF. In DNA, the CDR3 is TGTGCCAGCAGCTATACAGGGGAGAAGGCAGATACGCAGTATTTT.